This TCR beta chain was obtained from a study of T-cell reconstitution after alpha-beta-depleted transplantation in children. Germline trimming cut 5 bases from V and 0 bases from J; bases unmatched to any gene: 3. Germline V lookup: CDR1 SGHTA, CDR2 FQGNSA. CDR3 length: 14 residues. Construction of the TCRbeta library involved unique molecular identifiers. TCRdb re-called the PCR reads with MiXCR, one entry per CDR3 protein. The sample holds hundreds of thousands of distinct CDR3 sequences; around a sixth are singletons and the top ten take 1.1%. The gene calls are TRBV7-2 and TRBJ1-2; 7 bases agree with TRBD1. The origin of this receptor is a human donor who donated a stem cell graft to a child with acute myeloid leukemia. The source was PBMCs from the stem cell graft donor, collected from the stem cell graft. The CDR3 DNA sequence: TGTGCCAGCAGCCAGACAGGGACTAACTATGGCTACACCTTC. Translating it yields CASSQTGTNYGYTF.